Below, 25 T cell receptor beta chains from the same sample are listed, as sequenced in a study of T cell changes during pregnancy in multiple sclerosis. Profiled with immunoSEQ multiplex PCR; TCRdb holds only in-frame clones, not every one. The sample has approximately 130,000 clones, about 96% seen once. Sequenced material: peripheral blood, taken after pregnancy. All receptors derive from a female donor with multiple sclerosis, enrolled in a pregnancy study.

The rearrangement joins TRBV7-9 to TRBJ1-1, with D uncertain. V lost 5 bases, J lost 1 base, and 14 bases lay in between. The germline CDR1 and CDR2 sequences are SEHNR and FQNEAQ (reference sequence). The CDR3 runs 15 residues. The CDR3 protein is CASSPPTTQNTEAFF. The CDR3 coding sequence is TGTGCCAGCAGCCCGCCAACCACTCAGAACACTGAAGCTTTCTTT.

V gene TRBV28 combines with J gene TRBJ1-1; 9 bases are shared with TRBD1. Per the germline V gene, CDR1 is MDHEN and CDR2 is SYDVKM. V was pared by 8 bases and J by 3 bases, with 10 bases of the junction left unmatched. CDR3 length equals 15 residues. CDR3 sequence: CASPPSDRGDTEAFF. The DNA of the CDR3 is TGTGCCAGCCCCCCCTCTGACAGGGGGGACACTGAAGCTTTCTTT.

The chain couples TRBV19 to TRBJ2-7; D not resolved. The V gene's germline CDR1 is LNHDA and CDR2 SQIVND (reference sequence). The CDR3 has 14 amino acids. Trimming stripped 3 bases from V and 2 bases from J, with 11 bases between. CDR3 in DNA: TGTGCCAGTAGTATGGGTGGCGGCGCCTACGAGCAGTACTTC. Protein sequence: CASSMGGGAYEQYF. Variable domain in full (rest from reference TRBV19 and TRBJ2-7): DGGITQSPKYLFRKEGQNVTLSCEQNLNHDAMYWYRQDPGQGLRLIYYSQIVNDFQKGDIAEGYSVSREKKESFPLTVTSAQKNPTAFYLCASSMGGGAYEQYFGPGTRLTVT.

The rearrangement joins TRBV9 to TRBJ2-5; TRBD2 matches at 9 bases. Germline V gives CDR1 SGDLS, CDR2 YYNGEE. The CDR3 is made up of 15 amino acids. V dropped 0 bases and J dropped 5; count of bases not matched to a gene: 5. The CDR3 reads CASSVEAGGPETQYF. CDR3 bases: TGTGCCAGCAGCGTAGAAGCGGGGGGCCCGGAGACCCAGTACTTC.

The genes are TRBV5-1 and TRBJ2-1; 10 bases match TRBD2. The V segment lost 9 bases and the J segment 1 base; nucleotides outside the gene matches: 4. This CDR3 is 14 amino acids long. Germline V CDR1 and CDR2: SGHRS, YFSETQ. The CDR3 loop is CATTAGGSYNEQFF. The CDR3 coding sequence is TGCGCCACCACAGCGGGAGGGTCCTACAATGAGCAGTTCTTC.

The chain is built from TRBV28 and TRBJ2-4, with a possible D match to TRBD1 (5 bases). There are 13 residues in the CDR3. Trimming removed 6 bases at V and 7 bases at J, with 13 bases between. The V gene's germline CDR1 is MDHEN and CDR2 SYDVKM. The DNA for the CDR3 is TGTGCCAGCAGCCGGAGACAGAGGAACATTCAGTACTTC. This gives the protein CASSRRQRNIQYF.

The J gene is TRBJ2-1, the V gene TRBV7-9, with TRBD2 matching over 9 bases. V lost 4 bases to trimming and J lost 4 bases; unmatched junction nucleotides: 5. The CDR3 is 15 residues long. Germline CDR1 is SEHNR and CDR2 is FQNEAQ (reference sequence). CDR3 in DNA: TGTGCCAGCAGCTCCGTAGCGGGAGAGTACAATGAGCAGTTCTTC. It codes for CASSSVAGEYNEQFF.

V usage is TRBV6-1 and J usage is TRBJ1-2; D ambiguous. This CDR3 has 13 residues. Germline V gene data show CDR1 as MNHNS and CDR2 as SASEGT. Trimming removed 7 bases from V and 5 bases from J, with 14 bases in between. The CDR3: CASTEDGLYGYTF. In DNA form, the CDR3 reads TGTGCCAGCACCGAGGACGGACTGTATGGCTACACCTTC.

CDR3 amino acids: CASSYSRGTDTQYF. CDR3 coding DNA: TGTGCCAGCAGTTACTCCCGGGGCACAGATACGCAGTATTTT. V gene TRBV6-5 combines with J gene TRBJ2-3; D unclear. The germline gives CDR1 MNHEY, CDR2 SVGAGI. This CDR3 is 14 amino acids long. The V and J ends lost 0 bases and 1 base respectively, with 5 bases between them.

The chain links TRBV28 to TRBJ2-5, with D perhaps matching TRBD1 (5 bases). CDR1 and CDR2 from the germline V gene are MDHEN and SYDVKM. Trimming took off 6 bases at V and 7 bases at J, with 21 bases between the two ends. The CDR3 sequence is 15 residues long. Here the CDR3 reads CASSYLQALGSTQYF. The CDR3 coding sequence is TGTGCCAGCAGCTACCTACAGGCCCTGGGGTCGACCCAGTACTTC.

This clone occurred once. V gene TRBV6-6 combines with J gene TRBJ2-2; maybe TRBD1 (5 bases). V was cut by 3 bases and J by 7 bases, with 6 bases left in between. Germline-derived CDR1 and CDR2 are MNHNY and SVGAGI (reference sequence). This CDR3 is 12 amino acids long. This CDR3 reads CASSYRGGELFF. CDR3 in DNA: TGTGCCAGCAGTTATAGGGGCGGGGAGCTGTTTTTT.

The chain couples TRBV9 to TRBJ1-4, with 10 bases matching TRBD1. V trimming: 0 bases; J trimming: 5 bases; junction bases outside the gene matches: 4. This CDR3 is 16 amino acids long. The germline CDR1 and CDR2 sequences are SGDLS and YYNGEE. CDR3: CASSVGVGQGNEKLFF. In DNA, the CDR3 is TGTGCCAGCAGCGTAGGGGTGGGACAGGGGAATGAAAAACTGTTTTTT.

This clone was observed a single time. V and J are TRBV28 and TRBJ2-5, with D maybe TRBD2 (5 bases). The CDR3 covers 16 residues. The V and J ends lost 6 bases and 2 bases respectively, with 19 bases between them. CDR1 is MDHEN and CDR2 is SYDVKM in the germline V gene. CDR3 protein: CASSTTEAAMQETQYF. CDR3 in DNA: TGTGCCAGCAGCACTACGGAGGCGGCCATGCAAGAGACCCAGTACTTC.

V gene TRBV30 combines with J gene TRBJ2-1; 7 bases align to TRBD1. Looked up from germline, CDR1 is GTSNPN and CDR2 is SVGIG (reference sequence). Trimming removed 2 bases from V and 12 bases from J; junction bases left unmatched: 13. The CDR3 sequence is 14 residues long. The CDR3 spells CAWSPSHRDSSQFF. The CDR3 DNA sequence: TGTGCCTGGAGTCCCTCACACCGGGACAGCTCGCAGTTCTTC.

This chain links TRBV28 with TRBJ2-7; TRBD2 matches 8 bases. CDR3 length equals 15 residues. The trim removed 5 bases at V and 4 bases at J, leaving 10 bases unmatched. Germline lookup yields CDR1 MDHEN and CDR2 SYDVKM. The CDR3 nucleotides read TGTGCCAGCAGTCCCGGGGGGGTAAAGCATTACGAGCAGTACTTC. This encodes CASSPGGVKHYEQYF.

The gene calls are TRBV6-6 and TRBJ2-5; 7 bases map to TRBD1. The CDR3 has 12 amino acids. After removal of 10 bases from V and 1 base from J, the junction contained 3 bases not matched to a gene. Germline assignment: CDR1 MNHNY and CDR2 SVGAGI (reference sequence). The CDR3 reads CATGQIQETQYF. CDR3 nucleotides: TGTGCCACGGGACAGATCCAAGAGACCCAGTACTTC.

The V call is TRBV9, the J call TRBJ2-1, with TRBD2 identical over 7 bases. V was clipped by 3 bases and J by 2 bases; unmatched bases: 11. The CDR3 has 17 amino acids. Per germline, CDR1 SGDLS and CDR2 YYNGEE. This chain's CDR3 is CASSAREGGGAYNEQFF. Written as DNA, the CDR3 is TGTGCCAGCAGCGCGCGAGAGGGTGGGGGGGCCTACAATGAGCAGTTCTTC.

This clone was recorded once. The chain's CDR3 is CASSIGGGSVYEQYF. In DNA form, the CDR3 reads TGTGCCAGTAGTATAGGGGGCGGGAGTGTGTACGAGCAGTACTTC. The V gene is TRBV19, the J gene TRBJ2-7; 7 bases are a match to TRBD2. Unmatched junction bases numbered 7, after V lost 1 base and J lost 4 bases. The CDR3 loop spans 15 amino acids. CDR1 LNHDA and CDR2 SQIVND come from the germline V gene (reference sequence).

The rearrangement uses TRBV15 and TRBJ2-7, with 9 bases matching TRBD1. Unmatched junction bases numbered 6, after V lost 0 bases and J lost 0 bases. CDR1 is LNHNV, CDR2 YYDKDF, per germline (reference sequence). CDR3 length: 17 amino acids. The CDR3 DNA is TGTGCCACCAGCAGAGATGAGGGACAGGGAAGCTCCTACGAGCAGTACTTC. It yields the protein CATSRDEGQGSSYEQYF.

The chain has TRBV4-3 and TRBJ2-7, with D maybe TRBD2 (6 bases). Germline CDR1 reads LGHNA; CDR2 reads YSLEER. The CDR3 spans 15 residues. V gave up 4 bases and J gave up 2 bases, with 15 bases separating them. The CDR3, as DNA: TGCGCCAGCAGCCCCGGACTATCTACGACCTACGAGCAGTACTTC. Amino acids: CASSPGLSTTYEQYF.

The chain has TRBV7-2 and TRBJ2-1; TRBD2 might be the D (6 bases). The CDR3 runs 14 residues. Germline values: CDR1 SGHTA, CDR2 FQGNSA. Trimming shortened V by 5 bases and J by 11 bases, and 19 bases separated the two germline ends. The CDR3 is CASSVGSISGKQFF. The CDR3 nucleotides read TGTGCCAGCAGCGTGGGGTCGATTAGCGGTAAGCAGTTCTTC. Based on the CDR3 plus reference TRBV7-2 and TRBJ2-1, the full variable domain is GAGVSQSPSNKVTEKGKDVELRCDPISGHTALYWYRQSLGQGLEFLIYFQGNSAPDKSGLPSDRFSAERTGGSVSTLTIQRTQQEDSAVYLCASSVGSISGKQFFGPGTRLTVL.

The J gene is TRBJ1-1, the V gene TRBV5-1; D is uncertain. Trimming stripped 5 bases from V and 1 base from J, with 9 bases between. The V gene's germline CDR1 is SGHRS and CDR2 YFSETQ. The CDR3 totals 13 residues. CDR3 protein: CASRITGNTEAFF. CDR3 nucleotide sequence: TGCGCCAGCAGAATTACCGGGAACACTGAAGCTTTCTTT.

In its sample, this clone was seen once. The chain combines TRBV15 with TRBJ1-4; TRBD1 is a possible D gene (5 bases). Germline V gene data show CDR1 as LNHNV and CDR2 as YYDKDF (reference sequence). The CDR3 loop spans 16 amino acids. With 1 base removed from V and 0 bases from J, the gap between germline ends came to 9 bases. Here the CDR3 DNA reads TGTGCCACCAGCAGAGCCACAGGAGCAACTAATGAAAAACTGTTTTTT. Amino acids: CATSRATGATNEKLFF.

This rearrangement joins TRBV11-2 to TRBJ2-7, with 11 bases lining up with TRBD2. Germline V gene sequence: CDR1 SGHAT, CDR2 FQNNGV. The CDR3 covers 16 residues. V lost 1 base, J lost 4 bases, and 6 bases stayed unmatched. In DNA form, the CDR3 reads TGTGCCAGCAGCTTAGGTCCCGGGACTAGCGGTTACGAGCAGTACTTC. It specifies CASSLGPGTSGYEQYF.

The chain employs TRBV7-8 and TRBJ1-1; TRBD1 is a possible D gene (5 bases). The CDR3 runs to 13 residues. The ends were cut back, 3 bases at V and 1 base at J, with 6 bases in the middle. In germline, CDR1 is SGHVS, CDR2 FQNEAQ. The CDR3 is CASSFTGNTEAFF. CDR3 in DNA: TGTGCCAGCAGCTTTACAGGGAACACTGAAGCTTTCTTT. Drawing the rest from reference TRBV7-8 and TRBJ1-1, the complete variable domain is GAGVSQSPRYKVAKRGQDVALRCDPISGHVSLFWYQQALGQGPEFLTYFQNEAQLDKSGLPSDRFFAERPEGSVSTLKIQRTQQEDSAVYLCASSFTGNTEAFFGQGTRLTVV.